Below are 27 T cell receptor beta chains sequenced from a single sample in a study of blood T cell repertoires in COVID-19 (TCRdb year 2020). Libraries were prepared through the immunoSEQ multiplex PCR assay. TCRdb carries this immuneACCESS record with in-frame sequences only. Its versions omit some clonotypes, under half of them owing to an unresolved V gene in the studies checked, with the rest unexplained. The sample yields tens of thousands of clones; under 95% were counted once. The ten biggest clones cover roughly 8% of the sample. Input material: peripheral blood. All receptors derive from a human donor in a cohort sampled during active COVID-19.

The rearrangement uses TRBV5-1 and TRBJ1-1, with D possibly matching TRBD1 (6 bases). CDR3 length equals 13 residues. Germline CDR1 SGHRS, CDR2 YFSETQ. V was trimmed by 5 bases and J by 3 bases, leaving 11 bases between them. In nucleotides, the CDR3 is TGCGCCAGCAGGCAACAGGGCTACACTGAAGCTTTCTTT. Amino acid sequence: CASRQQGYTEAFF.

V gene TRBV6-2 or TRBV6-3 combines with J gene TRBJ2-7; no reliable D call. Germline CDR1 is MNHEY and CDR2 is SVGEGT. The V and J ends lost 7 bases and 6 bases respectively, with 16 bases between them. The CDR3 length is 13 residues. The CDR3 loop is CASTPNLTGEQYF. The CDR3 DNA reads TGTGCCAGCACCCCTAACCTGACGGGCGAGCAGTACTTC.

DNA of the CDR3: TGTGCCAGCAGCCGTCACAGGGGTGGAGGAGGCGAGCAGTACTTC. Residues: CASSRHRGGGGEQYF. J is TRBJ2-7 and V is TRBV11-2; 7 bases line up with TRBD1. Germline-derived CDR1 and CDR2 are SGHAT and FQNNGV. This CDR3 contains 15 residues. V was clipped by 5 bases and J by 6 bases; unmatched bases: 13. The full variable domain, in which reference TRBV11-2 and TRBJ2-7 provide the parts outside the CDR3, is EAGVAQSPRYKIIEKRQSVAFWCNPISGHATLYWYQQILGQGPKLLIQFQNNGVVDDSQLPKDRFSAERLKGVDSTLKIQPAKLEDSAVYLCASSRHRGGGGEQYFGPGTRLTVT.

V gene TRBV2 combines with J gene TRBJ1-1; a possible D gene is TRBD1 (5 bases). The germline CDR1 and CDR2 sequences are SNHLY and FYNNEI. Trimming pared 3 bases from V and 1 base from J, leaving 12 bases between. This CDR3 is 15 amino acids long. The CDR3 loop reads CASSDLSGGNTEAFF. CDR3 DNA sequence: TGTGCCAGCAGTGATTTATCGGGGGGGAACACTGAAGCTTTCTTT.

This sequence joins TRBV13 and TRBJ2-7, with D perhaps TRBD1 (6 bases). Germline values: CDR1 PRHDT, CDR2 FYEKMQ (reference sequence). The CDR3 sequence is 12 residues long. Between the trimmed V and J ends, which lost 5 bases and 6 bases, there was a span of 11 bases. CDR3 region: CASSLTGSEQYF. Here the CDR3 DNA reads TGTGCCAGCAGCCTGACAGGCTCCGAGCAGTACTTC.

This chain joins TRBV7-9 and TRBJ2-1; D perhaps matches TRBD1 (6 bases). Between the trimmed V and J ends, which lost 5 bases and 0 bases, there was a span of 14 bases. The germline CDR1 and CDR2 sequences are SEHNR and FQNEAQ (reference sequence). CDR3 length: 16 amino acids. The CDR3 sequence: CASSHTTGVSYNEQFF. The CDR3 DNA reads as TGTGCCAGCAGCCACACGACAGGAGTCTCCTACAATGAGCAGTTCTTC.

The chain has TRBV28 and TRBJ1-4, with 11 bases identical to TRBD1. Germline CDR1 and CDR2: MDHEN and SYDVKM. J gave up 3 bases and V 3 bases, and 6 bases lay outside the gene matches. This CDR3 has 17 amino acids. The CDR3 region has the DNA TGTGCCAGCAGTTTTCGGGACAGGGGGTACGCTAATGAAAAACTGTTTTTT. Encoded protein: CASSFRDRGYANEKLFF.

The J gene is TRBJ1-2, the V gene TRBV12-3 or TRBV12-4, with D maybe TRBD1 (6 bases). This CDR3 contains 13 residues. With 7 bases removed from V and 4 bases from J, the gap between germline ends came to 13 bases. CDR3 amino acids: CASTVGQIYGYTF. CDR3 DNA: TGTGCCAGCACCGTAGGACAGATCTATGGCTACACCTTC.

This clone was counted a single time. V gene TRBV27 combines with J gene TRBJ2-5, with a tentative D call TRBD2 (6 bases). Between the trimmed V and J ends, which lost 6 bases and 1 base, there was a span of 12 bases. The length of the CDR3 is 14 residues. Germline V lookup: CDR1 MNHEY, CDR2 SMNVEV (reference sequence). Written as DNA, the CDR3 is TGTGCCAGCAGCACCGGGGGACTCCAAGAGACCCAGTACTTC. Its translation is CASSTGGLQETQYF.

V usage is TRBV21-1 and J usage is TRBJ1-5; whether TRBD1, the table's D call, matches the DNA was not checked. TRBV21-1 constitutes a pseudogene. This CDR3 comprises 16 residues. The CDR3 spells CASSKGDRDRNQPQHF. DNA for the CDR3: TGTGCCAGCAGCAAAGGCGACAGGGACCGAAATCAGCCCCAGCATTTT.

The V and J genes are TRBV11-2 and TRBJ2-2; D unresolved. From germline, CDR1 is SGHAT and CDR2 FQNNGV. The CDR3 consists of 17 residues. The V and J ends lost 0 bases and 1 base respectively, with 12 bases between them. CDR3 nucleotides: TGTGCCAGCAGCTTAGATAGGTATTCGGGGAACACCGGGGAGCTGTTTTTT. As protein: CASSLDRYSGNTGELFF.

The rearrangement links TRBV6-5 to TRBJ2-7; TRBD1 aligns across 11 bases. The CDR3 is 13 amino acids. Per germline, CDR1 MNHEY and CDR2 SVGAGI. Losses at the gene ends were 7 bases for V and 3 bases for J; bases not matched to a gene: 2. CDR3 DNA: TGTGCCAGCACCGGGACAGGGGGCTACGAGCAGTACTTC. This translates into CASTGTGGYEQYF.

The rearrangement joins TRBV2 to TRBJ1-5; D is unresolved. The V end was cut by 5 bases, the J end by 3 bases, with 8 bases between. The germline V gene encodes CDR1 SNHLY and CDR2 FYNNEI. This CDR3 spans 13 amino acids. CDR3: CASSRTSNQPQHF. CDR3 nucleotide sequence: TGTGCCAGCAGTCGGACTTCCAATCAGCCCCAGCATTTT.

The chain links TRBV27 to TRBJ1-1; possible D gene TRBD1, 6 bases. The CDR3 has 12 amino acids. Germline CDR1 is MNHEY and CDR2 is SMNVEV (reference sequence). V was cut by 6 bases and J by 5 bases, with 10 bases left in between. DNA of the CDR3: TGTGCCAGCAGCGACAGGCGGACTGAAGCTTTCTTT. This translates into CASSDRRTEAFF.

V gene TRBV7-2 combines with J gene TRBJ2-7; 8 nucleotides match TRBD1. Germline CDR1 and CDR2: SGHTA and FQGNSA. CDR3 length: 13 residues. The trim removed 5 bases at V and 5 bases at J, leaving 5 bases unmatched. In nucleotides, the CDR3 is TGTGCCAGCAGCCCGGACAGGGTCGACGAGCAGTACTTC. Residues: CASSPDRVDEQYF.

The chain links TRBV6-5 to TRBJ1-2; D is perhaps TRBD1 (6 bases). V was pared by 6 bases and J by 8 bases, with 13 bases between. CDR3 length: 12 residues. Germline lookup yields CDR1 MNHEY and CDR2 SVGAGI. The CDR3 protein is CASSDTGIGYTF. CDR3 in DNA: TGTGCCAGCAGCGACACAGGGATAGGCTACACCTTC.

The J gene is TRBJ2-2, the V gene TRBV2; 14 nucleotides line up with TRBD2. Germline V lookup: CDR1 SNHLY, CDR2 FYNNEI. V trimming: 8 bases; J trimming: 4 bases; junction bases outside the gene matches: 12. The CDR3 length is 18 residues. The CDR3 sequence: CASGDGLAGGISTGELFF. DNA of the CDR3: TGTGCCAGCGGGGATGGACTAGCGGGGGGTATAAGCACCGGGGAGCTGTTTTTT.

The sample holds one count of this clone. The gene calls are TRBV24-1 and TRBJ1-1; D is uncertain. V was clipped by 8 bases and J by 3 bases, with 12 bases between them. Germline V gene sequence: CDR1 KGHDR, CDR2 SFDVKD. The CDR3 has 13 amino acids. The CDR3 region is CATKASTDTEAFF. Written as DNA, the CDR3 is TGTGCCACCAAAGCCTCTACGGACACTGAAGCTTTCTTT.

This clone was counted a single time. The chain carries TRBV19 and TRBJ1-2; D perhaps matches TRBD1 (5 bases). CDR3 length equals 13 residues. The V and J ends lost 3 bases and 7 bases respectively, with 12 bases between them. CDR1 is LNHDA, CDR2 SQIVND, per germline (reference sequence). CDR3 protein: CASSMDILSGYTF. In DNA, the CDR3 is TGTGCCAGTAGTATGGACATCCTTAGTGGCTACACCTTC.

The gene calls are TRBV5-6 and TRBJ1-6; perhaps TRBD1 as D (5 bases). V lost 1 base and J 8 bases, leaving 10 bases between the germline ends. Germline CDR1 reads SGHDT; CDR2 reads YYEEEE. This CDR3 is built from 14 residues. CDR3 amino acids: CASSLRQGYSPLHF. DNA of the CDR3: TGTGCCAGCAGCTTGAGGCAGGGATATTCACCCCTCCACTTT.

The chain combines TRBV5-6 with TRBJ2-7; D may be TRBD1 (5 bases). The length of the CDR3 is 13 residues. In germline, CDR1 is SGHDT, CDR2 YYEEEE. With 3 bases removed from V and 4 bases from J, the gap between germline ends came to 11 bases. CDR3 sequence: CASSSFQGYEQYF. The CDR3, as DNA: TGTGCCAGCAGCTCTTTTCAGGGTTACGAGCAGTACTTC.

In nucleotides, the CDR3 is TGTGCCAGCAGCTTAGGGACTTTTGAAAGCTCCTACGAGCAGTACTTC. Translated, it gives CASSLGTFESSYEQYF. V is TRBV11-2 and J is TRBJ2-7, with a weak D call TRBD2 (5 bases). V lost 1 base, J lost 0 bases, and 13 bases lay in between. CDR3 length: 16 residues. The V gene's germline CDR1 is SGHAT and CDR2 FQNNGV.

This CDR3 reads CASSLLNYGYTF. The CDR3 DNA sequence: TGTGCCAGCAGTTTACTTAACTATGGCTACACCTTC. The genes are TRBV28 and TRBJ1-2; D ambiguous. Germline CDR1 MDHEN, CDR2 SYDVKM. The CDR3 is made up of 12 amino acids. The V and J ends lost 2 bases and 1 base respectively, with 2 bases between them.

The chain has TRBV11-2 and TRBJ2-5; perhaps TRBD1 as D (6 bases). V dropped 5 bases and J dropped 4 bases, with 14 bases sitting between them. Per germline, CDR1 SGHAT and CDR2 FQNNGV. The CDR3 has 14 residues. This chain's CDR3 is CASSPRKGGETQYF. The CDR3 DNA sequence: TGTGCCAGCAGCCCCCGGAAAGGGGGAGAGACCCAGTACTTC.

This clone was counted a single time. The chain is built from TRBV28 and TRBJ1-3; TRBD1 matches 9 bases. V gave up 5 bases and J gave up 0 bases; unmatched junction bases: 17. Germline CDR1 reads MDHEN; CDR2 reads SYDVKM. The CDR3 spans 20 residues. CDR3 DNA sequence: TGTGCCAGCAGTCCTAACGGACAGGGGCCCTTTTTCAGCTCTGGAAACACCATATATTTT. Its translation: CASSPNGQGPFFSSGNTIYF. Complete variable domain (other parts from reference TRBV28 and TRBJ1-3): DVKVTQSSRYLVKRTGEKVFLECVQDMDHENMFWYRQDPGLGLRLIYFSYDVKMKEKGDIPEGYSVSREKKERFSLILESASTNQTSMYLCASSPNGQGPFFSSGNTIYFGEGSWLTVV.

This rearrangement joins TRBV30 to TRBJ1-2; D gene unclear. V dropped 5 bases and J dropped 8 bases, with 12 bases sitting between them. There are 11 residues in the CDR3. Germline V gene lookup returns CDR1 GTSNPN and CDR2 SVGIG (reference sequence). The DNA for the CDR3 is TGTGCCTGGGCCAGGTCGGGGGGCTACACCTTC. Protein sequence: CAWARSGGYTF.

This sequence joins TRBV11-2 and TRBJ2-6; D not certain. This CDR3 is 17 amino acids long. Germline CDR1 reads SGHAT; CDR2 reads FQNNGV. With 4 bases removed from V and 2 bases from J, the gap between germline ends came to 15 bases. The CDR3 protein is CASSSVRYNPGANVLTF. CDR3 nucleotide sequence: TGTGCCAGCAGCTCAGTCCGATATAATCCTGGGGCCAACGTCCTGACTTTC.